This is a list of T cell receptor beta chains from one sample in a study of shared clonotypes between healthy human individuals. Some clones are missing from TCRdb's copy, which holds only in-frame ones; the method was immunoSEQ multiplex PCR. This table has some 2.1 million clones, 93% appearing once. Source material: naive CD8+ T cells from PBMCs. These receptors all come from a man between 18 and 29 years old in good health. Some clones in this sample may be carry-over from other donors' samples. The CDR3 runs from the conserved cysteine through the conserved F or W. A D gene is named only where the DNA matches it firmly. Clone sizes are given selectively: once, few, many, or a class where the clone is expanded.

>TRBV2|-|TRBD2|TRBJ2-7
TGTGCCAGCAGTGAAGCAGGGACTAGCGGGCTGTCCTACGAGCAGTACTTC
CASSEAGTSGLSYEQYF
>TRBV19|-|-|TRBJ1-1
TGTGCCAGTAGTATAACTACGGCAGTGAACACTGAAGCTTTCTTT
CASSITTAVNTEAFF
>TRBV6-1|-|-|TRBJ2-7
TGTGCCACGGGCTACGAGCAGTACTTC
CATGYEQYF
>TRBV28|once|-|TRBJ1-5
TGTGCCAGCAGGAGGGGGACGCCATATAGCAATCAGCCCCAGCATTTT
CASRRGTPYSNQPQHF
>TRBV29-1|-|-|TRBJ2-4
TGCAGCGTTGATACTGGAATTGCCAAAAACATTCAGTACTTC
CSVDTGIAKNIQYF
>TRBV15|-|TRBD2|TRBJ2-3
TGTGCCACCCTAGCGGGAGAGGGCACAGATACGCAGTATTTT
CATLAGEGTDTQYF
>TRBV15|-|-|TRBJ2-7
TGTGCCACCAGCAGAGGTGCAGGGGCCCCCTACGAGCAGTACTTC
CATSRGAGAPYEQYF
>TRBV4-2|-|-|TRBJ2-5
TGTGCCAGCAGCCAAGCAGGGAAACTGGAGACCCAGTACTTC
CASSQAGKLETQYF
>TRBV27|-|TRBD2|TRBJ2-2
TGTGCCAGCAGTTCCCTTAGACTAGCGGGAAACACCGGGGAGCTGTTTTTT
CASSSLRLAGNTGELFF
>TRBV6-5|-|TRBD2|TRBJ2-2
TGTGCCAGCAGAGGCGGGAGGAGGTTTACCGGGGAGCTGTTTTTT
CASRGGRRFTGELFF
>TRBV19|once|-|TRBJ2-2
TGTGCCAGTAGTATTTGGAGCTCGAACACCGGGGAGCTGTTTTTT
CASSIWSSNTGELFF
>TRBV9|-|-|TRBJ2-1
TGTGCCAGCAGCGTAGTGGCCGGTCAGAATGAGCAGTTCTTC
CASSVVAGQNEQFF
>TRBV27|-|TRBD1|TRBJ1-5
TGTGCCAGCAGTTTAAGACAGGGGGATCAGCCCCAGCATTTT
CASSLRQGDQPQHF
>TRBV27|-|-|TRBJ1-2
TGTGCCAGCAGGTCTATTGGACAAGGGATATATGGCTACACCTTC
CASRSIGQGIYGYTF
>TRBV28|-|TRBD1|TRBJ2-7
TGTGCCAGCAGTTTATACACCGGGACAGGGGCCTACGAGCAGTACTTC
CASSLYTGTGAYEQYF
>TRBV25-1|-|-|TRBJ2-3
TGTGCCAGCAGTGAATTGATGACTTGGAAAGACTACACAGATACGCAGTATTTT
CASSELMTWKDYTDTQYF
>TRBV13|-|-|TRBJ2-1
TGTGCCAGCAGCCCGGGAGTTTGGGGCAATGAGCAGTTCTTC
CASSPGVWGNEQFF
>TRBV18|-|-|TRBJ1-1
TGTGCCAGCTCACCTAGTAGGGAGAACACTGAAGCTTTCTTT
CASSPSRENTEAFF
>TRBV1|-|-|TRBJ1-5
TGCACCAGCAGACCCTTAAAGTCACAGGGGGCGAAAGATCAGCCCCAGCATTTT
CTSRPLKSQGAKDQPQHF
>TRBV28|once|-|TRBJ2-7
TGTGCCAGCAGCCCTGGCCTCTACGAGCAGTACTTC
CASSPGLYEQYF
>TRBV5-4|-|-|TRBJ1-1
TGTGCCAGCAGCTTGGCCTGGGGGGCCACTGAAGCTTTCTTT
CASSLAWGATEAFF
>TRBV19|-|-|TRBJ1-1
TGTGCCAGTAGTAAGGTCGTGAACACTGAAGCTTTCTTT
CASSKVVNTEAFF
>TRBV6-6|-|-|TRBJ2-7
TGTGCCAGCAGTCACAGACTGGAGGAGCAGTACTTC
CASSHRLEEQYF
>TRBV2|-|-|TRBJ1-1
TGTGCCAGCAGTGATCCGCAGGGTATGAACACTGAAGCTTTCTTT
CASSDPQGMNTEAFF
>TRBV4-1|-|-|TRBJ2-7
TGCGCCAGCAGCCAAGAATGGAACCCGCGGGGCCACGAGCAGTACTTC
CASSQEWNPRGHEQYF
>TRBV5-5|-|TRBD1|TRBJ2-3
TGTGCCAGCAGCGCCCGACAGGGGTTGGAGACAGATACGCAGTATTTT
CASSARQGLETDTQYF
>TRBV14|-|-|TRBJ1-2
TGTGCCAGCAGCCTTGGGCCGGCCTATGGCTACACCTTC
CASSLGPAYGYTF
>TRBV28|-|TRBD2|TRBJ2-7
TGTGCCAGCAGTTTCCTACGTGGGAGGGATCACTCCTACGAGCAGTACTTC
CASSFLRGRDHSYEQYF
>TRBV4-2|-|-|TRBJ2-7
TGTGCCAGCAGCCAGCACAGGGCCACCTACGAGCAGTACTTC
CASSQHRATYEQYF
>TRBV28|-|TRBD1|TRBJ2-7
TGTGCCAGCAGTCCACCTGGGACAGCCCACCCCTACGAGCAGTACTTC
CASSPPGTAHPYEQYF
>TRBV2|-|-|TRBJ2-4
TGTGCCAGCAGTGAAACACCCTGGGCCAAAAACATTCAGTACTTC
CASSETPWAKNIQYF
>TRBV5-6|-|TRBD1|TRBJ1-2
TGTGCCAGCAGCTGGATGACAGGGCAAACCTATGGCTACACCTTC
CASSWMTGQTYGYTF
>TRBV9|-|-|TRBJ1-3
TGTGCCAGCAGCGTATTCTCATCTGGAAACACCATATATTTT
CASSVFSSGNTIYF
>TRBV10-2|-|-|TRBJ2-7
TGCGCCAGCACTTCCGGCCCGATGGGCGAGCAGTACTTC
CASTSGPMGEQYF